This TCR beta chain was retrieved from a study of shared clonotypes between healthy human individuals. Study-level results: Only blood underwent sampling, and tissue repertoires likely differ. Limited genetic and exposure-history diversity came from having few donors.

In the original analysis: Quality scores were absent from the junction-only immunoSEQ sequences, so filtering differed. Profiling relied on immunoSEQ multiplex PCR, and the TCRdb table lists in-frame clones only, not all of them. Clone size and the V and J calls come from that table; the DNA yielded D and trimming. Here the sample spans approximately 480,000 clones, 75% to 80% being singletons. Healthy HIV-negative adults without recent acute infections or vaccinations served as donors. To note about this clone: Its antigen is unknown.

The CDR3 consists of 19 residues. Trimming at V came to 3 bases and at J to 2 bases, leaving 17 bases not matched to a gene. Germline V CDR1 and CDR2: SGDLS, YYNGEE. This receptor was taken from a woman in her forties in good health. Some clones in this sample may be carry-over from other donors' samples. Input material: PBMCs. V usage is TRBV9 and J usage is TRBJ2-5, with 9 positions matching TRBD1. CDR3 residues: CASSDSPGQGFGAQETQYF. CDR3 DNA sequence: TGTGCCAGCAGCGATTCTCCGGGACAGGGTTTTGGGGCTCAAGAGACCCAGTACTTC.